Sequencing of this T cell receptor beta chain was carried out in a study of T cells after yellow fever vaccination (dated by TCRdb to between 2018 and 2020). Broadly, across the study: The SMART-Seq v4 Ultra Low Input RNA kit was used to prepare libraries from fractions with low cell numbers. Bulk TCR alpha and beta repertoires were sequenced longitudinally to track T-cell clones before and after primary and booster YFV17D yellow fever vaccination. The cohort comprised two healthy male donors, one aged 18 to 30 and one aged 30 to 40 years. Bulk PBMC replicates and cell subsets were isolated from blood drawn at multiple timepoints before and after both primary and secondary immunization.

Taken from cysteine to phenylalanine, the CDR3 has 15 residues. Solely the CDR3 DNA is kept, with 45 bases framed from the first base. Trimming leaves V shorter by 1 base and J shorter by 2 bases, with the junction holding 3 bases beyond the gene matches. For CDR1 and CDR2, the germline V gene lists MGHDK and SYGVNS. This specimen's treatment or condition label, interpreted: live attenuated yellow fever vaccine strain. Two biological replicates of bulk PBMCs were collected at each blood-draw timepoint. PBMCs were isolated from peripheral blood using a standard Ficoll-Paque protocol. TriZol was used to extract RNA from bulk PBMCs, CD4 and CD8 fractions, and dextramer-positive and dextramer-negative fractions. This clonotype has a handful of counts. No antigen is known for it. No qualities accompany the bases; no much larger clone lies one base away. The investigation overall reported the following: Computational filtering was required because FACS-sorted repertoires could contain abundant contaminating clonotypes from the bulk population. A small fraction of clonotypes showed up in both the CD4 and CD8 compartments, probably as a result of convergent recombination. The study included only a couple of donors, which limits how far the findings can be generalized. Most clones expanded after primary vaccination were re-detected after the booster (just under 97% of CD4 and 80% to 90% of CD8), suggesting broad memory maintenance. The secondary T-cell response was found to be weaker but faster than the primary response, with a peak reached on day 5 rather than on day 15.

Reads for this sample came from an Illumina NovaSeq 6000. TCR cDNA was synthesized by 5'RACE template switching, through which a universal primer site and unique molecular identifiers were introduced. Priming of cDNA synthesis was performed from both the TCR alpha and TCR beta constant segments. Library amplification used two PCR steps, and the second PCR step added sample barcodes and sequencing adapters. Sequencing of libraries was done on Illumina HiSeq 2500 (2x100 bp) or NovaSeq (2x150 bp). The paper's processing steps were these. Demultiplexing of reads and collapsing into UMI consensus sequences were performed with MIGEC, and V(D)J alignment was carried out with MiXCR. Vaccine-responding clonotypes were defined with edgeR using replicate PBMC samples, requiring FDR below 0.01 and a log2 fold change above 5 up to day 15. Bulk clonotypes were assigned CD4 or CD8 identity according to which sequenced CD4 or CD8 repertoire held them at higher abundance. TCRdb reran the public reads through fastp at Q25 and MiXCR, keeping productive beta chains. For every CDR3 protein sequence, its rows merge into one entry that carries the most common genes and DNA. These V and J calls originate from TCRdb's pipeline instead of the authors' own analysis. The sample has 300,000 to 350,000 distinct CDR3 sequences on record, 3% to 4.5% of them singletons. The biggest ten clones account for less than 25% of the sample.

The source was PBMCs, collected 5 days after the yellow fever booster vaccination. This TCR was sampled from a man between 18 and 35 years old who received the YFV17D yellow fever vaccine. The chain is assembled from TRBV25-1 and TRBJ2-3; TRBD1 matches 7 bases in the middle. The DNA is TGTGCCAGCAGTGAATCGAGGGGGCTCACAGATACGCAGTATTTT. It specifies CASSESRGLTDTQYF.